A single sample is the source of the 8 T cell receptor beta chains below, sequenced in a study of blood T cell repertoires in COVID-19. Sequencing was performed with immunoSEQ multiplex PCR; in TCRdb, only in-frame clones are kept and a portion is missing. This table has about 80,000 clones, 60% to 80% appearing once. Sequenced: peripheral blood. The receptors derive from a man aged 65 to 85 with active or convalescent COVID-19.

V is TRBV2 and J is TRBJ1-1; the D is unclear. Trimming removed 2 bases from V and 1 base from J, with 8 bases in between. Germline CDR1 SNHLY, CDR2 FYNNEI. The CDR3 spans 14 residues. The CDR3 spells CASSEMRGNTEAFF. CDR3 nucleotides: TGTGCCAGCAGTGAAATGCGGGGGAACACTGAAGCTTTCTTT. The variable domain in full, completed from reference TRBV2 and TRBJ1-1, reads EPEVTQTPSHQVTQMGQEVILRCVPISNHLYFYWYRQILGQKVEFLVSFYNNEISEKSEIFDDQFSVERPDGSNFTLKIRSTKLEDSAMYFCASSEMRGNTEAFFGQGTRLTVV.

The chain combines TRBV2 with TRBJ2-3; 10 positions agree with TRBD2. The CDR3 totals 14 residues. The V segment lost 6 bases and the J segment 6 bases; nucleotides outside the gene matches: 6. Germline V gene sequence: CDR1 SNHLY, CDR2 FYNNEI. The CDR3 loop is CASSATSGVDTQYF. CDR3 DNA: TGTGCCAGCAGCGCAACTAGCGGGGTGGATACGCAGTATTTT.

V usage is TRBV5-6 and J usage is TRBJ1-2; 7 bases are a match to TRBD1. After removal of 4 bases from V and 5 bases from J, the junction contained 11 bases not matched to a gene. The CDR3 runs 15 residues. Germline V gives CDR1 SGHDT, CDR2 YYEEEE. The CDR3 loop reads CASSPRTGFTYGYTF. In DNA, the CDR3 is TGTGCCAGCAGCCCACGGACAGGCTTCACTTATGGCTACACCTTC.

The V gene is TRBV2, the J gene TRBJ1-5, with a possible D match to TRBD1 (5 bases). This CDR3 has 13 amino acids. CDR1 is SNHLY, CDR2 FYNNEI, per germline. The V end lost 5 bases, the J end lost 9 bases, and 14 bases lay between the germline ends. The CDR3 DNA is TGTGCCAGCAGTAAACCTACAGGTCTGCCCCAGCATTTT. This codes for CASSKPTGLPQHF. Full variable domain (rest looked up from reference TRBV2 and TRBJ1-5): EPEVTQTPSHQVTQMGQEVILRCVPISNHLYFYWYRQILGQKVEFLVSFYNNEISEKSEIFDDQFSVERPDGSNFTLKIRSTKLEDSAMYFCASSKPTGLPQHFGDGTRLSIL.

The rearrangement links TRBV6-5 to TRBJ1-5, with a weak D call TRBD1 (6 bases). The germline gives CDR1 MNHEY, CDR2 SVGAGI. Trimming removed 2 bases at V and 5 bases at J, with 10 bases between. The CDR3 is made up of 14 amino acids. CDR3 protein: CASSYGGPDQPQHF. In DNA, the CDR3 is TGTGCCAGCAGTTACGGGGGCCCCGATCAGCCCCAGCATTTT.

The CDR3 reads CASSPGQEEGYTF. For the CDR3, the DNA is TGCGCCAGCAGCCCCGGACAGGAAGAAGGCTACACCTTC. The V and J genes are TRBV5-1 and TRBJ1-2; 7 bases match TRBD1. The germline V gene has CDR1 SGHRS and CDR2 YFSETQ. V shed 4 bases, J shed 8 bases, and the junction held 8 bases outside the gene matches. This CDR3 contains 13 residues.

This chain joins TRBV4-1 and TRBJ2-7; D ambiguous. The germline V and J ends were trimmed by 1 base and 0 bases, with 10 bases remaining between them. CDR1 and CDR2 (germline): MGHRA, YSYEKL. This CDR3 is built from 15 residues. CDR3 in DNA: TGCGCCAGCAGCCAAGTTTTCCAGGCCTCCTACGAGCAGTACTTC. This codes for CASSQVFQASYEQYF.

The V call is TRBV7-9, the J call TRBJ1-1, with D possibly being TRBD1 (6 bases). The CDR3 consists of 14 residues. V gave up 5 bases and J gave up 5 bases, with 15 bases separating them. Germline V gene sequence: CDR1 SEHNR, CDR2 FQNEAQ (reference sequence). CDR3 sequence (DNA): TGTGCCAGCAGCCCACAGGGCCCGGTTACTGAAGCTTTCTTT. Translated: CASSPQGPVTEAFF.